This TCR beta chain derives from a study of cytomegalovirus exposure and HLA in healthy donors listed by TCRdb under 2017. Concerning the study at large: An earlier analysis of approximately 600 of the donors reported 276 Gb of sequence data and 117 million unique TCR beta sequences from about 200 million T cells. Donor age, sex, ethnicity and CMV serostatus were compiled alongside the repertoire data. HLA typing covered class I and class II loci at four-digit resolution. A later analysis re-analyzed previously published TCR beta repertoires from about 600 donors and added high-resolution HLA genotyping to study TCR occurrence patterns. An early release that covered more than 550 HLA-typed donors contained approximately 300 gigabases of sequencing data and 75 million to 100 million unique TCR sequences. About 5 DR-DQ haplotypes were handled as single units for association and clustering, since linkage in the cohort was strong. The T cell repertoires of 670 or so subjects were profiled by immunosequencing and related to cytomegalovirus serostatus. On average, about 200,000 unique TCR beta nucleotide sequences were sequenced per donor among 398 genotyped donors of the cohort, with about 19% of those sequences being non-productive. A later genetic analysis used genome-wide SNP genotypes for about 65% of the 666 donors, treating that subset as a discovery cohort. Every repertoire in the discovery cohort had been generated on one and the same sequencing platform. The genetic ancestry cluster associated with self-reported Caucasian donors included roughly 84% of the 300 to 400 genotyped donors. Rather than using new phenotypic data, the later analysis identified candidate immune exposures from TCR beta sequences and from how often those sequences occurred across donors. An earlier analysis of 500 to 750 of the donors applied high-throughput TCR beta sequencing to assess whether each TCR beta V gene segment acted as functional or pseudogenic. Typing coverage differed by locus: A, B, C, DRB1 and DQB1 were typed in about 620-630 donors, DQA1 in 500 to 550, DPA1 in 606, and DPB1 in around 490. Along with the 666-subject first cohort, a separate validation cohort of over a hundred different subjects was used. To predict cytomegalovirus infection status, the study combined high-throughput TCR immunosequencing, statistical association of individual TCRs with disease status, and machine learning. The study aimed to test whether signatures of past pathogen exposure could be identified by cataloging public T cell receptors. Summary of the overall study and its limitations: Because some donors lacked HLA typing at each locus, the association tests relied only on the typed subset. A total of fewer than 200 TCR beta chains were listed by the study as associated with cytomegalovirus. A further reported finding was that TCR beta sequences accurately predicted the HLA-A and HLA-B alleles for most subjects in the first cohort. According to the authors, the approach could potentially be generalized to other disease states and immunological phenotypes. Only TCR beta chains were sequenced in this cohort, and the absence of alpha or paired-chain data limited detectable features. Compared with the approximately 720-donor mean, donors in an Asian-associated ancestry cluster had fewer N-insertions in productive TCRs, according to a later genetic analysis. Some IMGT-functional V segments, including TRBV6-2 and TRBV6-3, could not be told apart with the 87-base-pair reads, so those segments were excluded. The presence/absence analyses assumed that sequencing depth was roughly uniform across donors, and that assumption may not be true. A few of the identified cytomegalovirus-associated TCR beta chains were confirmed in vitro to be specific for cytomegalovirus antigens. Correlated functional status among segregating V segments might be attributable to linkage disequilibrium, but an unknown experimental factor could not be ruled out. A later analysis found that most CMV-associated TCR beta chains appeared HLA-restricted, with HLA associations seemingly driven largely by CMV exposure. According to a later analysis, TCR association rates differed among HLA loci, with DRB1 alleles showing the most associated TCRs and HLA-C alleles showing the fewest. In both the original and validation cohorts, the classifier was reported to diagnose cytomegalovirus status with high specificity and sensitivity. In a later analysis, several top co-occurrence clusters were reported to appear linked to parvovirus B19, influenza, CMV and Epstein-Barr virus. In an earlier analysis of 587 of the donors, most TCR beta V segments appeared in productive rearrangements about 90% or about 30% of the time, broadly matching IMGT annotations. In a later analysis, HLA-associated TCR beta chains showed more clonal expansion and lower generation probabilities than non-associated chains that were equally common. For the cohort, immune exposure information was limited to CMV serostatus. In a later analysis, some 18,000 TCR beta sequences were associated with specific HLA alleles at a false discovery rate of 0.05. Most TCR sequences were observed very rarely across donors, whereas some public TCRs were present in many individuals. Roughly 15 rarely observed V segments, including chromosome 9 orphons, were excluded from the earlier analysis of a few hundred of the donors because counts were too low. The sequencing pipeline was judged likely to have produced a cluster of highly shared sequence variants as a technical artifact. V-gene and J-gene trimming of TCR beta chains was associated with a missense DCLRE1C variant in a later genetic analysis, and the association was replicated in an independent cohort. Strong co-occurrence of HLA alleles, especially DR and DQ, made assigning TCR associations to individual alleles difficult.

As concerns this clone: Its antigen is not yet known. No base quality information exists; no much larger clone differs at one position.

Preparation of the library involved the immunoSEQ multiplex PCR assay. The multiplex PCR relied on a mix of 60 forward primers for TCR Vbeta segments and 13 reverse primers for TCR Jbeta segments. A multiplex PCR assay on genomic DNA amplified the CDR3 region of rearranged TCR beta genes. The amplified TCR beta libraries were sequenced on the Illumina HiSeq System as 87-base-pair reads. Regarding the original processing steps: A later analysis tallied 80 million to 95 million unique TCR beta chains across the 600 to 700 repertoires, and approximately 11 million of those chains were shared by two or more donors. To remove PCR and sequencing errors, raw reads were error-corrected and collapsed into unique sequences using a nearest-neighbor algorithm that merged closely related sequences. To assign V, D and J gene segments, CDR3 sequences were aligned to IMGT reference sequences. For a sequence to be retained, at least a six-nucleotide match to both a V gene segment and a J gene segment was required. A rearrangement counted as productive if the CDR3 had no stop codons and remained in frame with V and J, and every other rearrangement counted as non-productive. CDR3 was defined by IMGT convention, running from the second conserved V-encoded cysteine to the conserved J-encoded phenylalanine. Sequences without an unambiguous match to a single V gene segment were excluded from the earlier analysis of almost 600 of the donors. An earlier analysis of 450 to 650 of the donors called V segments functional above 56.7% productive rearrangements and segregating when the between-donor standard deviation exceeded 5%. A statistical classification framework was developed to diagnose cytomegalovirus status using the catalog of TCR beta chain sequences. In a later analysis, V and J genes were assigned by comparing TCR nucleotide sequences against IMGT/GENE-DB human TR gene sequences. A later analysis assigned CDR3 sequences and most-parsimonious VDJ recombination scenarios with the TCRdist pipeline. A later analysis defined each TCR beta chain by its CDR3 amino acid sequence plus V-gene family, and excluded reads lacking a unique V-gene family. To address suspected cross-contamination and a sequencing artifact, a later analysis removed approximately 590 highly shared, low-generation-probability nucleotide sequences. In a later analysis, a clonal expansion index was calculated for each public chain from normalized within-repertoire ranks of inferred template counts. In a later analysis, generation probabilities were computed using a VDJ recombination model fitted to out-of-frame rearrangements, and the results were checked against IGoR. In a later analysis, hypergeometric tests were used to score TCR-TCR, TCR-HLA and TCR-CMV co-occurrence, with a repertoire-size bias correction applied to TCR pairs. False discovery rates were estimated in a later analysis by permuting HLA or CMV assignments 20 times. In a later analysis, co-occurring TCRs were grouped using DBSCAN, with TCRdist sequence similarity added in when clustering inside HLA-allele-positive subsets. Repertoires with fewer than 30,000 or more than 120,000 public chains were left out of co-occurrence clustering, as were four to six repertoires with anomalous nucleotide sharing. As stored in TCRdb, this immuneACCESS dataset retains in-frame rearrangements with V and J assigned. A fraction of the clones does not appear; measured against another copy, unresolved V genes explain less than half of the discrepancy, and the remainder lacks a known reason. The V and J calls and clone size were taken over from that table, and D and trimming were inferred from the DNA. This sample has about 70,000 clones in its table, and more than 80% of those were observed once. The ten largest account for 2% of the sample.

The CDR3, from cysteine to phenylalanine, totals 15 residues. Only the CDR3 DNA is retained, 45 bases long and in frame from the first base. From a lookup of the germline V gene (reference sequence), CDR1 and CDR2 are SEHNR and FQNEAQ. V is cut by 5 bases and J by 4 bases, and the space between the germline ends is 15 bases. The cohort was made up of roughly 670 healthy bone marrow donors. Cohort members were all nominally healthy when sampled, although unrecorded immune exposures were likely present. The donor was CMV seronegative and was included in the group of under 450 seronegative cohort members. Every donor gave a peripheral blood sample, and the peripheral blood mononuclear cells from that sample were used for TCR beta sequencing. Genomic DNA extraction from the blood cell samples was performed with the Qiagen DNeasy Blood Extraction Kit.

This sequence was found in a woman in her 30s in good health and CMV-seronegative. The V and J genes are TRBV7-9 and TRBJ1-3; confidence is insufficient to name the D gene. Sequences were obtained from PBMCs. DNA sequence: TGTGCCAGCAGCCCAGGTTCGGAGGCCGGAAACACCATATATTTT. It specifies CASSPGSEAGNTIYF.